These 22 T cell receptor beta chains were all obtained from the same sample, sequenced in a study of blood T cell repertoires in COVID-19 (TCRdb year 2020). The library was generated by the immunoSEQ multiplex PCR assay. TCRdb stores this immuneACCESS table with in-frame sequences only. Part of the clones is absent; in the studies checked, under half of the shortfall reflects unresolved V genes, and no reason is known for the rest. A total of approximately 120,000 clones appear in this sample, around 81% of them only once. About 18% of the sample belongs to the ten largest clones. The sequencing sample was made of peripheral blood. These receptors all stem from a young man with COVID-19, enrolled during active disease.

The rearrangement links TRBV3-1 (or the pseudogene TRBV3-2) to TRBJ1-5, with D possibly TRBD1 on 5 matching bases. The CDR3 loop spans 14 amino acids. Trimming removed 4 bases from V and 7 bases from J, with 14 bases in between. The germline CDR1 and CDR2 sequences are LGHDT and YNNKEL (reference sequence). The CDR3 coding sequence is TGTGCCAGCAGCCTTAGGGGAGGTTACCAGCCCCAGCATTTT. Encoded protein: CASSLRGGYQPQHF.

The rearrangement joins TRBV6-4 to TRBJ1-2, with D possibly being TRBD1 (5 bases). CDR3 length equals 16 residues. Per germline, CDR1 MRHNA and CDR2 SNTAGT. Trimming took 0 bases from V and 7 from J, leaving 18 bases between them. This CDR3 reads CASSDSNTDSEVGYTF. The CDR3 DNA follows: TGTGCCAGCAGTGACTCGAATACCGACAGTGAAGTTGGCTACACCTTC.

In this sample, this clone turned up once. The gene calls are TRBV6-5 and TRBJ1-1, with D possibly matching TRBD1 (5 bases). This CDR3 comprises 12 residues. CDR1 and CDR2 (germline): MNHEY, SVGAGI. V gave up 5 bases and J gave up 7 bases, with 11 bases separating them. The CDR3 DNA sequence: TGTGCCAGCAGTCGCAGGGCGAATGAAGCTTTCTTT. Translated: CASSRRANEAFF.

This clone was observed a handful of times. The chain couples TRBV10-3 to TRBJ1-2; 10 bases align to TRBD1. Unmatched junction bases numbered 6, after V lost 6 bases and J lost 8 bases. The CDR3 loop spans 13 amino acids. From germline, CDR1 is ENHRY and CDR2 SYGVKD. The CDR3 region has the DNA TGTGCCATCAGGGGGGACAGGGGAGAGGGCTACACCTTC. Protein: CAIRGDRGEGYTF.

V gene TRBV28 combines with J gene TRBJ1-1; TRBD1 is a possible D gene (6 bases). CDR1 is MDHEN and CDR2 is SYDVKM in the germline V gene. This CDR3 comprises 14 residues. Deletions cut 5 bases from V and 4 bases from J, with 14 bases between. DNA of the CDR3: TGTGCCAGCAGTGCTTTAACAGGGCGCACTGAAGCTTTCTTT. Amino acids: CASSALTGRTEAFF.

The chain carries TRBV11-2 and TRBJ2-6; 7 bases align to TRBD1. In germline, CDR1 is SGHAT, CDR2 FQNNGV. V trimming: 5 bases; J trimming: 0 bases; junction bases outside the gene matches: 7. This CDR3 is built from 17 residues. CDR3 loop: CASSPPGQFSGANVLTF. In nucleotides, the CDR3 is TGTGCCAGCAGCCCCCCGGGACAGTTCTCTGGGGCCAACGTCCTGACTTTC.

This chain joins TRBV11-2 and TRBJ1-2; D is unclear. The CDR3 totals 12 residues. V lost 1 base, J lost 12 bases, and 12 bases lay in between. The germline V gene has CDR1 SGHAT and CDR2 FQNNGV. In DNA form, the CDR3 reads TGTGCCAGCAGCTTAGTGGAAATGGGAGACACCTTC. This sequence encodes CASSLVEMGDTF. The whole variable domain, filled in from reference TRBV11-2 and TRBJ1-2, reads EAGVAQSPRYKIIEKRQSVAFWCNPISGHATLYWYQQILGQGPKLLIQFQNNGVVDDSQLPKDRFSAERLKGVDSTLKIQPAKLEDSAVYLCASSLVEMGDTFGSGTRLTVV.

J is TRBJ2-3 and V is TRBV19, with D unresolved. Germline CDR1 is LNHDA and CDR2 is SQIVND (reference sequence). CDR3 length: 13 amino acids. Trimming pared 2 bases from V and 2 bases from J, leaving 5 bases between. Here the CDR3 DNA reads TGTGCCAGTAGTATAAGCCCCACAGATACGCAGTATTTT. This encodes CASSISPTDTQYF.

This chain joins TRBV6-5 and TRBJ1-2; D unclear. CDR1 and CDR2 from the germline V gene are MNHEY and SVGAGI. The CDR3 is 16 amino acids. Trimming left V 0 bases short and J 4 bases short, with 15 bases between. CDR3 coding DNA: TGTGCCAGCAGTTACTCGATTCGAGGTAGATCCTATGGCTACACCTTC. Amino acids: CASSYSIRGRSYGYTF.

This chain joins TRBV6-5 and TRBJ1-1; 9 bases agree with TRBD1. The V gene end was trimmed by 5 bases and the J gene end by 6 bases; junction bases not matched to a gene: 10. The CDR3 loop spans 15 amino acids. Per germline, CDR1 MNHEY and CDR2 SVGAGI. The CDR3 nucleotides are TGTGCCAGCAGTCTCCAAGACAGGGGGTGGCCTGAAGCTTTCTTT. Its translation: CASSLQDRGWPEAFF.

The V gene is TRBV25-1, the J gene TRBJ1-4, with TRBD1 matching over 9 bases. V trimming: 6 bases; J trimming: 8 bases; junction bases outside the gene matches: 10. CDR1 and CDR2 from the germline V gene are MGHDK and SYGVNS. CDR3 length: 15 amino acids. This CDR3 is CASSPNTGGGEKLFF. The DNA of the CDR3 is TGTGCCAGCAGCCCAAATACAGGGGGCGGGGAAAAACTGTTTTTT.

The V and J genes are TRBV29-1 and TRBJ2-7, with D perhaps matching TRBD1 (5 bases). The CDR3 runs to 12 residues. V lost 3 bases to trimming and J lost 2 bases, with 8 bases between them. Germline CDR1 SQVTM, CDR2 ANQGSEA. CDR3 amino acids: CSVEDTPYEQYF. In DNA form, the CDR3 reads TGCAGCGTTGAGGACACCCCCTACGAGCAGTACTTC.

V usage is TRBV24-1 and J usage is TRBJ2-3, with no clear D. The CDR3 totals 12 residues. Looked up from germline, CDR1 is KGHDR and CDR2 is SFDVKD. V was pared by 4 bases and J by 9 bases, with 10 bases between. The CDR3 sequence: CATSEASQTQYF. The DNA of the CDR3 is TGTGCCACCAGTGAGGCCAGTCAGACGCAGTATTTT.

The gene calls are TRBV19 and TRBJ1-6; D might be TRBD1 (6 bases). Germline V gene lookup returns CDR1 LNHDA and CDR2 SQIVND (reference sequence). V was shortened by 5 bases and J by 5 bases, with 10 bases between the two germline ends. The length of the CDR3 is 14 residues. This CDR3 is CASSSQGNNSPLHF. The DNA for the CDR3 is TGTGCCAGTAGTTCACAGGGTAATAATTCACCCCTCCACTTT.

The V call is TRBV5-6, the J call TRBJ1-5; TRBD1 agrees at 9 bases. This CDR3 is built from 15 residues. Trimming cost V 4 bases and J 1 base; bases outside gene matches: 3. Germline CDR1 and CDR2: SGHDT and YYEEEE. This CDR3 is CASSAGTGSNQPQHF. The CDR3 bases are TGTGCCAGCAGCGCCGGGACAGGGAGCAATCAGCCCCAGCATTTT.

The chain joins TRBV30 to TRBJ2-3; 8 nucleotides align to TRBD2. The CDR3 sequence is 15 residues long. CDR1 and CDR2 from the germline V gene are GTSNPN and SVGIG (reference sequence). Trimming cost V 2 bases and J 2 bases; bases outside gene matches: 6. The CDR3 DNA reads as TGTGCCTGGAGTCCGACTAGCGACCTCACAGATACGCAGTATTTT. Its translation is CAWSPTSDLTDTQYF.

The gene calls are TRBV28 and TRBJ1-5; 7 positions agree with TRBD1. Germline CDR1 reads MDHEN; CDR2 reads SYDVKM. The CDR3 length is 13 residues. With V trimmed by 5 bases and J by 3 bases, 1 base remained unmatched. The CDR3 coding sequence is TGTGCCAGCAGTGGGACAGTCAATCAGCCCCAGCATTTT. It specifies CASSGTVNQPQHF. The complete variable domain, with remaining parts taken from reference TRBV28 and TRBJ1-5, reads DVKVTQSSRYLVKRTGEKVFLECVQDMDHENMFWYRQDPGLGLRLIYFSYDVKMKEKGDIPEGYSVSREKKERFSLILESASTNQTSMYLCASSGTVNQPQHFGDGTRLSIL.

Comment on this clone: This CDR3 is also generated by other DNA sequences in the sample. J is TRBJ2-7 and V is TRBV19, with 9 bases aligning to TRBD1. The CDR3 is made up of 14 amino acids. The germline CDR1 and CDR2 sequences are LNHDA and SQIVND (reference sequence). Unmatched junction bases numbered 6, after V lost 6 bases and J lost 3 bases. The CDR3: CASSTNRGHYEQYF. CDR3 sequence (DNA): TGTGCCAGTAGCACTAACAGGGGGCACTACGAGCAGTACTTC.

The chain couples TRBV7-8 to TRBJ2-1; maybe TRBD2 (6 bases). The V end was cut by 5 bases, the J end by 8 bases, with 16 bases between. CDR3 size: 14 residues. Germline V lookup: CDR1 SGHVS, CDR2 FQNEAQ. CDR3 nucleotide sequence: TGTGCCAGCAGCGGGGACTGGTTGGGGGATGAGCAGTTCTTC. It yields the protein CASSGDWLGDEQFF.

This clone was recorded once. V and J are TRBV7-3 and TRBJ2-5; 9 bases line up with TRBD1. V trimming: 0 bases; J trimming: 5 bases; junction bases outside the gene matches: 4. The CDR3 is 15 residues long. The germline CDR1 and CDR2 sequences are SGHTA and FQGTGA. As DNA, the CDR3 is TGTGCCAGCAGCTTAACGGGACAGGGAAGGGAGACCCAGTACTTC. Amino acid sequence: CASSLTGQGRETQYF.

The chain couples TRBV3-1 (or the pseudogene TRBV3-2) to TRBJ2-1; 11 nucleotides match TRBD2. Germline V gene sequence: CDR1 LGHDT, CDR2 YNNKEL (reference sequence). This CDR3 contains 15 residues. Losses at the gene ends were 5 bases for V and 7 bases for J; bases not matched to a gene: 7. Here the CDR3 reads CASSSLAGVGNEQFF. The DNA of the CDR3 is TGTGCCAGCAGCTCACTAGCGGGAGTAGGGAATGAGCAGTTCTTC.

This clone was counted only a few times. The J gene is TRBJ1-1, the V gene TRBV4-3; maybe TRBD1 (5 bases). Trimming left V 1 base short and J 3 bases short, with 9 bases between. Germline values: CDR1 LGHNA, CDR2 YSLEER. The CDR3 runs to 14 residues. The CDR3: CASSQAAGYTEAFF. As DNA, the CDR3 is TGCGCCAGCAGCCAAGCTGCAGGGTACACTGAAGCTTTCTTT.